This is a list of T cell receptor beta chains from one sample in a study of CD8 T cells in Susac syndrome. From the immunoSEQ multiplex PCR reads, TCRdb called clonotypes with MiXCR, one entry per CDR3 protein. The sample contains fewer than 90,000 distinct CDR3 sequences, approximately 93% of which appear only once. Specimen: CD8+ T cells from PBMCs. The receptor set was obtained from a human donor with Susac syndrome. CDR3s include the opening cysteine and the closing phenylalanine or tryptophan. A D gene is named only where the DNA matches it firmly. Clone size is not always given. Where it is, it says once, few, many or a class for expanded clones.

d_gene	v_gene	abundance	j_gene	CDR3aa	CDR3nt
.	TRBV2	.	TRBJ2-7	CASGLGTLEQYF	TGTGCCAGCGGGTTGGGGACCCTCGAGCAGTACTTC
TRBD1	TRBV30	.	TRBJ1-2	CAWDRVDGYTF	TGTGCCTGGGACAGGGTGGATGGCTACACCTTC
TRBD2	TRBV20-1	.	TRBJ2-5	CSASRTSGETQYF	TGCAGTGCTAGTAGGACTAGCGGAGAGACCCAGTACTTC
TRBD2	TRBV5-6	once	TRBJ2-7	CASSLQSGLALAGSPYEQYF	TGTGCCAGCAGCTTGCAGTCAGGCCTCGCACTAGCGGGATCCCCCTACGAGCAGTACTTC
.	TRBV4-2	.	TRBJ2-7	CASSQGVALTYEQYF	TGTGCCAGCAGCCAAGGGGTAGCGCTCACTTACGAGCAGTACTTC
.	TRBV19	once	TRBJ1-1	CASILQGTAHTEAFF	TGTGCCAGTATCCTCCAGGGGACGGCGCACACTGAAGCTTTCTTT
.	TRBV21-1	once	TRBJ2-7	CASSKPGPGQTYEQYF	TGTGCCAGCAGCAAACCAGGGCCGGGACAGACCTACGAGCAGTACTTC
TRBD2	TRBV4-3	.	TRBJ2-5	CASSQASGRAGETQYF	TGCGCCAGCAGCCAGGCTAGCGGGAGGGCCGGAGAGACCCAGTACTTC
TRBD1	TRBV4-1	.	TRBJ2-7	CASSQASTGSSYEQYF	TGCGCCAGCAGCCAGGCCTCGACAGGGAGCTCCTACGAGCAGTACTTC
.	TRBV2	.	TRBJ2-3	CASTPRRGAGTDTQYF	TGTGCCAGCACCCCGAGAAGGGGGGCTGGCACAGATACGCAGTATTTT
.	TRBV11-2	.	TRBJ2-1	CASTENTDYNEQFF	TGTGCCAGCACCGAGAACACGGACTACAATGAGCAGTTCTTC
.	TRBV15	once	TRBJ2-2	CATSRDRGTGELFF	TGTGCCACCAGCAGAGATCGAGGCACCGGGGAGCTGTTTTTT
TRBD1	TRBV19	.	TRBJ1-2	CASSPRDRLLPDGYTF	TGTGCCAGTAGTCCCCGGGACAGGCTTTTACCCGATGGCTACACCTTC
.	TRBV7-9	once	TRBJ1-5	CASSLAFNDGPQHF	TGTGCCAGCAGCTTAGCGTTCAACGATGGTCCCCAGCATTTT
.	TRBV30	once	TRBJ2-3	CAWRIRSIADTQYF	TGTGCCTGGAGAATCAGGTCTATCGCAGATACGCAGTATTTT
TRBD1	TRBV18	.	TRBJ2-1	CASSPTGAQPEQFF	TGTGCCAGCTCGCCAACAGGGGCGCAACCCGAGCAGTTCTTC
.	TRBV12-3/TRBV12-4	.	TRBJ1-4	CASSRSVWGGNEKLFF	TGTGCCAGCAGCCGATCGGTGTGGGGGGGTAATGAAAAACTGTTTTTT
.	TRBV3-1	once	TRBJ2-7	CASSQGNSPYEQYF	TGTGCCAGCAGCCAAGGGAACAGCCCCTACGAGCAGTACTTC
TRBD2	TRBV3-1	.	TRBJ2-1	CASSPNRGGADEQFF	TGTGCCAGCAGCCCGAATCGGGGGGGGGCGGATGAGCAGTTCTTC
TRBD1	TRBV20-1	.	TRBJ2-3	CSAVHRDSHTDTQYF	TGCAGTGCCGTCCACCGGGACAGCCACACAGATACGCAGTATTTT
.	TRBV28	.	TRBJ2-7	CASSPDLEGEQYF	TGTGCCAGCAGCCCAGACCTGGAAGGCGAGCAGTACTTC
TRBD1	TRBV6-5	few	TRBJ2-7	CASSYLGDREQYF	TGTGCCAGCAGTTACTTAGGGGACAGAGAGCAGTACTTC
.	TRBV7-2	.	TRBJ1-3	CASSLDMAGAGNTIYF	TGTGCCAGCAGCTTAGATATGGCAGGGGCAGGAAACACCATATATTTT
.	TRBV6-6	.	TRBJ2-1	CASSYINEQFF	TGTGCCAGCAGTTACATAAATGAGCAGTTCTTC
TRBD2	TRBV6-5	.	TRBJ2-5	CASTYHTGLAGETQYF	TGTGCCAGCACTTACCATACAGGACTAGCGGGAGAGACCCAGTACTTC
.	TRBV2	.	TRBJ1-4	CASSEFSGTNEKLFF	TGTGCCAGCAGTGAATTTTCCGGGACTAATGAAAAACTGTTTTTT
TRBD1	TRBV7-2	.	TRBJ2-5	CASSERRGETQYF	TGTGCCAGCAGCGAACGCAGGGGGGAGACCCAGTACTTC
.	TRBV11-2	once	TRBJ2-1	CASSPRTVRNEQFF	TGTGCCAGCAGCCCCCGGACAGTACGGAATGAGCAGTTCTTC
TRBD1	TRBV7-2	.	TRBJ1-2	CASSLFTGGNYGYTF	TGTGCCAGCAGCTTATTTACAGGGGGAAACTATGGCTACACCTTC
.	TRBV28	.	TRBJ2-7	CATRVLALGEQYF	TGTGCCACTAGGGTGTTGGCCTTAGGGGAGCAGTACTTC
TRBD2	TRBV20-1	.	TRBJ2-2	CSATGTSGHTGELFF	TGCAGTGCTACCGGGACTAGCGGGCACACCGGGGAGCTGTTTTTT
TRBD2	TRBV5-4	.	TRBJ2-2	CASSLDGSGGLAGELFF	TGTGCCAGCAGCTTGGATGGTAGCGGGGGGTTGGCCGGGGAGCTGTTTTTT
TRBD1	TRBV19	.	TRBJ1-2	CASSPGTAFYGYTF	TGTGCCAGTAGTCCTGGGACAGCATTCTATGGCTACACCTTC
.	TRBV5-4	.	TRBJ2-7	CASSPDMTYEQYF	TGTGCCAGCAGCCCGGACATGACCTACGAGCAGTACTTC
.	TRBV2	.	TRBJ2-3	CASSEARGTGLTNTQYF	TGTGCCAGCAGTGAAGCGCGGGGCACAGGGTTGACAAATACGCAGTATTTT